One and the same sample provided the 26 T cell receptor beta chains below, sequenced in a study of T-cell memory formation after mild COVID-19. TCRdb independently ran MiXCR on the 5' RACE reads; one entry per CDR3 protein. Altogether hundreds of thousands of distinct CDR3 sequences are present, about a quarter being singletons, with the ten largest covering 13%. The sample taken for sequencing was PBMCs or a T cell subset sorted from them (not recorded which). These receptors originate from an adult woman who had mild COVID-19 (a few samples of this study predate the infection). Cell type and time point are not known.

This clonotype has only a few counts. The rearrangement uses TRBV10-1 and TRBJ2-2; TRBD1 matches 7 bases. V was clipped by 7 bases and J by 7 bases; unmatched bases: 9. The CDR3 spans 14 residues. Per the germline V gene, CDR1 is WNHNN and CDR2 is SYGVQD (reference sequence). CDR3 DNA sequence: TGCGCCAGCACTTCGACAGGGACGGGCGGGGAGCTGTTTTTT. Protein: CASTSTGTGGELFF.

In this sample, this clonotype turned up a few times. This sequence joins TRBV5-6 and TRBJ1-3, with D unclear. Trimming shortened V by 4 bases and J by 0 bases, and 8 bases separated the two germline ends. The CDR3 has 14 amino acids. The germline gives CDR1 SGHDT, CDR2 YYEEEE. The CDR3 DNA reads TGTGCCAGCAGCCTAGGAGACTCTGGAAACACCATATATTTT. This sequence encodes CASSLGDSGNTIYF.

This clonotype was found a few times. The chain carries TRBV20-1 and TRBJ2-2, with D unclear. Germline lookup yields CDR1 DFQATT and CDR2 SNEGSKA (reference sequence). V was pared by 0 bases and J by 3 bases, with 14 bases between. The CDR3 spans 16 residues. The CDR3 bases are TGCAGTGCTAGAGATCTCACGAGGTCGGACACCGGGGAGCTGTTTTTT. Translated, it gives CSARDLTRSDTGELFF.

This clonotype showed up many times. The V call is TRBV5-4, the J call TRBJ1-2; D is undetermined. V was trimmed by 0 bases and J by 1 base, leaving 10 bases between them. The CDR3 is made up of 15 amino acids. Germline V gene sequence: CDR1 SGHNT, CDR2 YYREEE (reference sequence). As DNA, the CDR3 is TGTGCCAGCAGCTTGGAAAAGGGCCTTAACTATGGCTACACCTTC. It encodes CASSLEKGLNYGYTF.

This clonotype was detected many times. This sequence joins TRBV7-2 and TRBJ2-3, with 8 bases that match TRBD2. CDR1 and CDR2 (germline): SGHTA, FQGNSA. V lost 3 bases to trimming and J lost 0 bases; unmatched junction nucleotides: 5. This CDR3 is 16 amino acids long. This CDR3 reads CASSLGGGRSTDTQYF. CDR3 sequence (DNA): TGTGCCAGCAGCTTGGGCGGGGGGAGGAGCACAGATACGCAGTATTTT.

This clonotype was seen a few times. This chain uses TRBV29-1 with TRBJ2-5, with a tentative D call TRBD1 (5 bases). The CDR3 spans 13 residues. The V gene's germline CDR1 is SQVTM and CDR2 ANQGSEA. V was pared by 8 bases and J by 2 bases, with 15 bases between. This chain's CDR3 is CSYRRAGQETQYF. The DNA for the CDR3 is TGCAGCTATCGACGGGCAGGGCAAGAGACCCAGTACTTC.

V gene TRBV7-2 combines with J gene TRBJ2-2, with TRBD2 identical over 9 bases. The germline V gene has CDR1 SGHTA and CDR2 FQGNSA. V lost 6 bases to trimming and J lost 5 bases; unmatched junction nucleotides: 10. This CDR3 is 16 amino acids long. CDR3 residues: CASSYFSGGSTGELFF. The CDR3 DNA sequence: TGTGCCAGCAGTTATTTCAGCGGGGGGTCGACCGGGGAGCTGTTTTTT.

The V call is TRBV27, the J call TRBJ2-1, with D perhaps assigned TRBD1 or TRBD2 (5 bases each). The CDR3 is 18 amino acids. The germline V gene has CDR1 MNHEY and CDR2 SMNVEV (reference sequence). V lost 2 bases and J 7 bases, leaving 24 bases between the germline ends. The CDR3 coding sequence is TGTGCCAGCAGTTTAGTTGTAAGGATCGGGGCGGCAAGAAATGAGCAGTTCTTC. Protein product: CASSLVVRIGAARNEQFF.

The chain couples TRBV29-1 to TRBJ2-5; D gene uncertain. V was cut by 0 bases and J by 1 base, with 6 bases left in between. Per the germline V gene, CDR1 is SQVTM and CDR2 is ANQGSEA. The CDR3 loop spans 13 amino acids. The CDR3 DNA is TGCAGCGTTGAAGAAGGGATCCAAGAGACCCAGTACTTC. Its translation: CSVEEGIQETQYF.

This clonotype was found a few times. The CDR3: CASSGWGHETPTNEQYF. The DNA of the CDR3 is TGTGCCAGCTCAGGGTGGGGGCACGAGACCCCCACCAACGAGCAGTACTTC. The chain links TRBV18 to TRBJ2-7; weak D call: TRBD1 (6 bases). CDR3 length: 17 residues. Per germline, CDR1 KGHSH and CDR2 LQKENI. Between the trimmed V and J ends, which lost 5 bases and 5 bases, there was a span of 25 bases.

This rearrangement joins TRBV9 to TRBJ1-2; D is unclear. V lost 4 bases to trimming and J lost 3 bases, with 13 bases between them. The CDR3 runs to 14 residues. Germline assignment: CDR1 SGDLS and CDR2 YYNGEE. CDR3 sequence: CASSFRPGDYGYTF. CDR3 bases: TGTGCCAGCAGCTTCCGACCGGGCGACTATGGCTACACCTTC.

The genes are TRBV9 and TRBJ2-2; TRBD1 agrees at 8 bases. The V gene end was trimmed by 6 bases and the J gene end by 4 bases; junction bases not matched to a gene: 8. Germline assignment: CDR1 SGDLS and CDR2 YYNGEE. This CDR3 contains 15 residues. The CDR3 nucleotides read TGTGCCAGCAATCCCAGGGGGCTGGCCACCGGGGAGCTGTTTTTT. It yields the protein CASNPRGLATGELFF.

This clonotype has more than one count but fewer than ten. The J gene is TRBJ1-1, the V gene TRBV4-3, with TRBD1 matching over 10 bases. V lost 0 bases, J lost 1 base, and 5 bases stayed unmatched. Germline V gene lookup returns CDR1 LGHNA and CDR2 YSLEER. The CDR3 is 17 amino acids. The CDR3 region is CASSQDGQGVPNTEAFF. CDR3 coding DNA: TGCGCCAGCAGCCAAGACGGACAGGGGGTCCCGAACACTGAAGCTTTCTTT.

The rearrangement uses TRBV27 and TRBJ2-1; D might be TRBD1 (6 bases). Per the germline V gene, CDR1 is MNHEY and CDR2 is SMNVEV (reference sequence). V dropped 3 bases and J dropped 2 bases, with 11 bases sitting between them. This CDR3 is built from 15 residues. CDR3 region: CASSLGTPAYNEQFF. The DNA of the CDR3 is TGTGCCAGCAGTTTGGGGACACCAGCCTACAATGAGCAGTTCTTC.

The chain recombines TRBV7-2 with TRBJ1-6; D remains unclear. The CDR3 extends over 11 amino acids. Per the germline V gene, CDR1 is SGHTA and CDR2 is FQGNSA. V was trimmed by 2 bases and J by 10 bases, leaving 3 bases between them. CDR3 region: CASSLSSPLHF. The CDR3, as DNA: TGTGCCAGCAGCTTAAGCTCACCCCTCCACTTT.

The rearrangement uses TRBV5-1 and TRBJ2-3; TRBD1 might be the D (6 bases). The V gene's germline CDR1 is SGHRS and CDR2 YFSETQ. This CDR3 contains 14 residues. Trimming stripped 4 bases from V and 5 bases from J, with 14 bases between. In DNA form, the CDR3 reads TGCGCCAGCAGCCTTATGGGACACGGAGATACGCAGTATTTT. Encoded protein: CASSLMGHGDTQYF.

This clonotype occurred a few times. This rearrangement joins TRBV15 to TRBJ2-3, with D unclear. The V end was cut by 3 bases, the J end by 3 bases, with 13 bases between. CDR3 length equals 15 residues. Germline values: CDR1 LNHNV, CDR2 YYDKDF (reference sequence). CDR3: CATSRVTGPTDTQYF. The CDR3 bases are TGTGCCACCAGCAGGGTCACGGGTCCAACAGATACGCAGTATTTT. Full variable domain (missing parts from reference TRBV15 and TRBJ2-3): DAMVIQNPRYQVTQFGKPVTLSCSQTLNHNVMYWYQQKSSQAPKLLFHYYDKDFNNEADTPDNFQSRRPNTSFCFLDIRSPGLGDTAMYLCATSRVTGPTDTQYFGPGTRLTVL.

This clonotype has more than one count but fewer than ten. The rearrangement links TRBV5-6 to TRBJ2-7, with D unresolved. Germline CDR1 is SGHDT and CDR2 is YYEEEE. Trimming left V 4 bases short and J 7 bases short, with 15 bases between. This CDR3 comprises 13 residues. DNA of the CDR3: TGTGCCAGCAGCCCCCGTCCCCTGGGGGAGCAGTACTTC. Its protein product is CASSPRPLGEQYF. The variable domain in full, completed from reference TRBV5-6 and TRBJ2-7, reads DAGVTQSPTHLIKTRGQQVTLRCSPKSGHDTVSWYQQALGQGPQFIFQYYEEEERQRGNFPDRFSGHQFPNYSSELNVNALLLGDSALYLCASSPRPLGEQYFGPGTRLTVT.

The chain recombines TRBV7-3 with TRBJ2-1; 7 nucleotides line up with TRBD1. Germline V gene lookup returns CDR1 SGHTA and CDR2 FQGTGA. The CDR3 sequence is 15 residues long. With 5 bases clipped from V and 0 bases from J, the junction kept 4 bases outside the gene matches. The CDR3, as DNA: TGTGCCAGCAGCACAGGGGCTAGCTCCTACAATGAGCAGTTCTTC. Protein: CASSTGASSYNEQFF.

This chain connects TRBV29-1 to TRBJ1-1; no clear D. Germline V gene sequence: CDR1 SQVTM, CDR2 ANQGSEA. CDR3 length: 12 amino acids. Between the trimmed V and J ends, which lost 3 bases and 1 base, there was a span of 6 bases. CDR3 amino acids: CSVDYKNTEAFF. The CDR3 region has the DNA TGCAGCGTTGATTACAAGAACACTGAAGCTTTCTTT. Full variable domain (rest looked up from reference TRBV29-1 and TRBJ1-1): SAVISQKPSRDICQRGTSLTIQCQVDSQVTMMFWYRQQPGQSLTLIATANQGSEATYESGFVIDKFPISRPNLTFSTLTVSNMSPEDSSIYLCSVDYKNTEAFFGQGTRLTVV.

There are a few counts of this clonotype. The V call is TRBV2, the J call TRBJ2-7, with D possibly matching TRBD1 (5 bases). The V end lost 7 bases, the J end lost 5 bases, and 15 bases lay between the germline ends. Per germline, CDR1 SNHLY and CDR2 FYNNEI. The CDR3 loop spans 13 amino acids. This CDR3 reads CASTGSGIHEQYF. The CDR3 DNA reads TGTGCCAGCACAGGGTCAGGTATACACGAGCAGTACTTC.

This clonotype has just a few counts. The rearrangement joins TRBV3-1 to TRBJ2-3, with D maybe TRBD2 (5 bases). Germline CDR1 LGHDT, CDR2 YNNKEL (reference sequence). The CDR3 is made up of 13 amino acids. The V gene lost 1 base and the J gene lost 7 bases, with 9 bases spanning the gap. CDR3 DNA: TGTGCCAGCAGCCAAGGGCTAGCCAATACGCAGTATTTT. Translation gives CASSQGLANTQYF.

V usage is TRBV19 and J usage is TRBJ2-7; 12 positions match TRBD2. Germline CDR1 LNHDA, CDR2 SQIVND (reference sequence). V was clipped by 11 bases and J by 0 bases; unmatched bases: 8. The CDR3 covers 15 residues. As DNA, the CDR3 is TGTGCCGGCCTCGGACTAGCGGGAAGCTCCTACGAGCAGTACTTC. Translating gives CAGLGLAGSSYEQYF.

This clonotype has only a few counts. The chain is built from TRBV7-3 and TRBJ2-3; D is ambiguous. CDR3 length equals 14 residues. V was shortened by 7 bases and J by 2 bases, with 13 bases between the two germline ends. Germline CDR1 is SGHTA and CDR2 is FQGTGA. The CDR3 DNA is TGTGCCAGCAACTCCGGGCCCTTCACAGATACGCAGTATTTT. Translation: CASNSGPFTDTQYF.

This clonotype appeared a few times. The chain joins TRBV7-2 to TRBJ2-7, with a weak D call TRBD1 (5 bases). The germline CDR1 and CDR2 sequences are SGHTA and FQGNSA. V was trimmed by 3 bases and J by 2 bases, leaving 11 bases between them. CDR3 length: 14 residues. CDR3 amino acids: CASSLTVPPYEQYF. The CDR3 region has the DNA TGTGCCAGCAGCTTGACAGTACCACCCTACGAGCAGTACTTC.

The table lists this clonotype with a few counts. The rearrangement uses TRBV24-1 and TRBJ2-1; 11 nucleotides agree with TRBD1. Trimming at V came to 5 bases and at J to 0 bases, leaving 17 bases not matched to a gene. The CDR3 length is 21 residues. Germline V CDR1 and CDR2: KGHDR, SFDVKD. This CDR3 is CATSVWGQGGSPGGSYNEQFF. The CDR3 nucleotides read TGTGCCACCAGTGTCTGGGGACAGGGGGGTAGCCCGGGGGGCTCCTACAATGAGCAGTTCTTC.